A selection of T cell receptor beta chains follows, all from one sample in a study of shared clonotypes between healthy human individuals. Only in-frame clones appear in the TCRdb table, and some are missing; sequencing was by immunoSEQ multiplex PCR. The table includes about 1.5 million clones, approximately 98% detected once. Sequenced material: naive CD4+ T cells sorted from blood. The receptors derive from a man younger than 45 in good health. Each CDR3 is given with its conserved first and last residue.

>TRBJ2-7|TRBV6-4|22
CASSDTTFRLAGGPSDSYEQYF
>TRBJ2-3|TRBV5-1|15
CASSLGGLTPDTQYF
>TRBJ1-5|TRBV6-1|15
CASSEVPRVGQPQHF
>TRBJ1-3|TRBV7-8|13
CASSSSRENTIYF
>TRBJ2-5|TRBV14|14
CASSRPGRQETQYF
>TRBJ2-7|TRBV10-3|16
CAISDGQMAVNYEQYF
>TRBJ2-7|TRBV5-1|16
CASSLSFDSNSYEQYF
>TRBJ1-1|TRBV18|12
CASSPQDRGAFF
>TRBJ2-2|TRBV9|16
CASSVTSGQNTGELFF
>TRBJ2-2|TRBV28|12
CASSSNTGELFF
>TRBJ1-2|TRBV10-2|15
CASSAWTGGIYGYTF
>TRBJ2-3|TRBV5-4|13
CASSQGATDTQYF
>TRBJ1-5|TRBV2|18
CASSEAVTGGLSNQPQHF
>TRBJ1-2|TRBV6-6|14
CASSRGHLNYGYTF
>TRBJ2-1|TRBV11-2|19
CASSLVRFSGLSSYNEQFF
>TRBJ1-5|TRBV6-5|14
CASSYGQERQPQHF